Below, one T cell receptor beta chain is given with its context. The sample has other DNA sequences that encode this CDR3 too. The sample is drawn from a study of shared clonotypes between healthy human individuals. Study-wide background: Donors had three CD4 naive, three CD4 memory, two CD8 naive and one CD8 memory plate apiece.

This CDR3 has 11 amino acids. Deletions cut 6 bases from V and 1 base from J, with 6 bases between. Germline assignment: CDR1 DFQATT and CDR2 SNEGSKA (reference sequence). Libraries were prepared by immunoSEQ multiplex PCR; TCRdb keeps only in-frame clonotypes and omits some of them. This sample yields about 1.4 million clones, of which about 96% are seen a single time; roughly 1.2% belongs to the top ten. The sequence was obtained from a man aged 25-45 years in good health. The sequencing sample was made of naive CD4+ T cells sorted from blood. Subset indicated: CD45RA+ positively selected. The chain recombines TRBV20-1 with TRBJ1-1; D remains unclear. The CDR3 reads CSAGGNTEAFF. The CDR3 bases are TGCAGTGCCGGAGGGAACACTGAAGCTTTCTTT.